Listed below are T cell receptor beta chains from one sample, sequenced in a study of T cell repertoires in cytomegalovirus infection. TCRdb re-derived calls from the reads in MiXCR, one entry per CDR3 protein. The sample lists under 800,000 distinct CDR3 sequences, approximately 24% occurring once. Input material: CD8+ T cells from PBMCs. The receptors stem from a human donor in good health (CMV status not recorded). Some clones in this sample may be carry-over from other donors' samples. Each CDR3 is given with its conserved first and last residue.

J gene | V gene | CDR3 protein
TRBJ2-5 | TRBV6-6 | CASSYSSVPPVQETQYF
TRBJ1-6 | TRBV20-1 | CSARGTSGQGDSPLHF
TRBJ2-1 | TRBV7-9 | CASSLIQGNEQFF
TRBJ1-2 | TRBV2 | CASSGILRYYGYTF
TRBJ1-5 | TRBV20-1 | CSALGSYSNQPQHF
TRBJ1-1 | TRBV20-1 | CSARAGEADRRTEAFF
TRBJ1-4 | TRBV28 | CASSLSGDEKLFF
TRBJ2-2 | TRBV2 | CASSESGGITGELFF
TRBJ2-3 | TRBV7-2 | CASSLDLPDTQYF
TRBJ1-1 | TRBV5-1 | CASSRGWAAEAFF
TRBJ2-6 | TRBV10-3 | CALRGGSGANVLTF
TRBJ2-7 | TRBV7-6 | CASSLVETPYEQYF
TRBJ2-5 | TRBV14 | CASSQRLREQETQYF
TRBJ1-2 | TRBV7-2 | CASSSSTSVYGYTF
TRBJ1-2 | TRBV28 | CASTLWGTQANYGYTF
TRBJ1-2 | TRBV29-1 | CSVERGYGYTF
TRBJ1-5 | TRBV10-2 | CASSDGGDRNQPQHF
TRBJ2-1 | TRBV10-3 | CAINGLAPHNEQFF
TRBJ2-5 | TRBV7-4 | CANSRSGGEETQYF
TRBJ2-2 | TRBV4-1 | CASSQTRRTSGGYGGELFF
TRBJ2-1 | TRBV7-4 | CASSLLSGGRDEQFF
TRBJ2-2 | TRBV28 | CASLLAGATGELFF
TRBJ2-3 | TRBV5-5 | CASSPAQVSGDTQYF
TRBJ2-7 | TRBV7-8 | CASSWTRNEQYF
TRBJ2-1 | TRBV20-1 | CSARGLDRLLSSYNEQFF
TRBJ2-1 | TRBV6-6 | CASTLLPGLDVDNEQFF
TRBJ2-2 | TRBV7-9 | CASKDTGELFF
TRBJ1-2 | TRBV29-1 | CSVEAWDGYTF
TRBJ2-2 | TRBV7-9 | CASALVSGGPTGELFF
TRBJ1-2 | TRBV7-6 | CTSSSDGGNYGYTF
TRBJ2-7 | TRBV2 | CASRRTGGDHEQYF
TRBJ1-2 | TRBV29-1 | CTSTGANYGYTF
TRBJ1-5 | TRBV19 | CASSISRQDWSNQPQHF
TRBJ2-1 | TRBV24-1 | CATSSPDGLSYNEQFF
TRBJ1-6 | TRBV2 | CASWGSSYNSPLHF
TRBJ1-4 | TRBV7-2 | CASSFFEQSSEKLFF
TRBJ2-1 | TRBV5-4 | CASSFFYNEQFF
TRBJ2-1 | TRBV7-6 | CASSGSGGAFLNEQFF
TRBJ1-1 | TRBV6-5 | CVSSYPGIGDTEAFF
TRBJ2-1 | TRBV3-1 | CASSDRDEIYNEQFF
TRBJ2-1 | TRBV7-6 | CASSSRGFYNEQFF
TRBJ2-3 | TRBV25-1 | CASSLRVGPSTDTQYF
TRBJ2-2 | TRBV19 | CATTVDSSNTGELFF
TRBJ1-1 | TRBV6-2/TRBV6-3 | CASSYSVNKAFF
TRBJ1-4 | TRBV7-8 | CASSLADRPNEKLFF
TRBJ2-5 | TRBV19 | CASSIARTQYF
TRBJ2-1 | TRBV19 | CASSPRSTSFEPFF
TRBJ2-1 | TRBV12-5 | CASGLGTAGSGEQFF
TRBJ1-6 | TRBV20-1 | CSALQGSSYNSPLHF
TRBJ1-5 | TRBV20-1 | CSALEEHGGNQPQHF